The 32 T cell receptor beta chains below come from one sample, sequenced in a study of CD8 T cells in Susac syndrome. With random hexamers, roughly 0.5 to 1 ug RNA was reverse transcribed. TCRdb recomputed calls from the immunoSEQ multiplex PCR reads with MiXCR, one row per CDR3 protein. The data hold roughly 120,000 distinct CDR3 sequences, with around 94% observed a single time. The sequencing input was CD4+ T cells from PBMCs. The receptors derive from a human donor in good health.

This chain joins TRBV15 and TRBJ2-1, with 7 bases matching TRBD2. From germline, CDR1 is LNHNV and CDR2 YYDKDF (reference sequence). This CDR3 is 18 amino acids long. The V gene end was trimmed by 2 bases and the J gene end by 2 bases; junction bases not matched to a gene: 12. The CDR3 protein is CATSRREGSGFPYNEQFF. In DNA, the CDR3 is TGTGCCACCAGCAGACGTGAGGGTAGCGGGTTTCCCTACAATGAGCAGTTCTTC.

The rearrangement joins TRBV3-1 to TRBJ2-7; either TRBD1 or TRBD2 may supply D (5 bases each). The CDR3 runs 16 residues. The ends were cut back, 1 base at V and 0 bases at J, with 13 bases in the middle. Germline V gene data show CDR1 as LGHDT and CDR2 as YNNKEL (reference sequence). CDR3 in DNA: TGTGCCAGCAGCCAAGCGGGACCATCAGCCTCCTACGAGCAGTACTTC. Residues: CASSQAGPSASYEQYF.

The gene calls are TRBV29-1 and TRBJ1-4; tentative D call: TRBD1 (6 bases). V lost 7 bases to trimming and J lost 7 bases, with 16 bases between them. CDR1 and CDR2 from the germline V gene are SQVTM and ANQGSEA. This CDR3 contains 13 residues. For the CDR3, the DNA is TGCAGCGGAGCTCGGGGGGCCGGTGAAAAACTGTTTTTT. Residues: CSGARGAGEKLFF.

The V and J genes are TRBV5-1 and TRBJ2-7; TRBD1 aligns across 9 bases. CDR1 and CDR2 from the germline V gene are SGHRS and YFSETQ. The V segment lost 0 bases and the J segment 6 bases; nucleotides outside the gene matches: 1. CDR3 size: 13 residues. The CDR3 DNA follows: TGCGCCAGCAGCTTGGACAGGGGGCGCGAGCAGTACTTC. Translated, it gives CASSLDRGREQYF.

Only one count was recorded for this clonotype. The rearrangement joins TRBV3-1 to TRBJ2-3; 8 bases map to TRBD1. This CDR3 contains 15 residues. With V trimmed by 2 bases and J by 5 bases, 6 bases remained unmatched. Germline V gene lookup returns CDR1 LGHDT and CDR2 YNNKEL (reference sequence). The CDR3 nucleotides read TGTGCCAGCAGCCAACTGGACAGGGCAGGAGATACGCAGTATTTT. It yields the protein CASSQLDRAGDTQYF.

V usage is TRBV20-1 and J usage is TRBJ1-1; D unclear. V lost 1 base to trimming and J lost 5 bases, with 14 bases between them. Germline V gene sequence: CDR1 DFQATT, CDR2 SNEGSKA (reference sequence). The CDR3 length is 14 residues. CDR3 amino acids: CSARVFGFETEAFF. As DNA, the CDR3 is TGCAGTGCTAGAGTATTCGGGTTTGAGACTGAAGCTTTCTTT.

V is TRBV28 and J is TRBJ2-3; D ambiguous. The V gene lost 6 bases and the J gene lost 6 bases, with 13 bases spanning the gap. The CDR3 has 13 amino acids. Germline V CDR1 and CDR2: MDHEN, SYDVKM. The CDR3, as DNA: TGTGCCAGCAGCCTCGACCAGCACGATACGCAGTATTTT. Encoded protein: CASSLDQHDTQYF.

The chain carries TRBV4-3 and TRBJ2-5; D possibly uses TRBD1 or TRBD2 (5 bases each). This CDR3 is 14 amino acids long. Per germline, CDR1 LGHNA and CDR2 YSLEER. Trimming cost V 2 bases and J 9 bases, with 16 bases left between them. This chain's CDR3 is CASSQRGAEGSQYF. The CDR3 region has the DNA TGCGCCAGCAGCCAACGAGGGGCCGAAGGGTCCCAGTACTTC.

DNA of the CDR3: TGTGCCTCAGCGGGGGCTCTGGGAGGGGAGCTGTTTTTT. Residues: CASAGALGGELFF. V gene TRBV2 combines with J gene TRBJ2-2, with 8 positions matching TRBD2. This CDR3 has 13 residues. The junction had 10 bases not matched to a gene; V was cut back by 11 bases and J by 8 bases. CDR1 SNHLY and CDR2 FYNNEI come from the germline V gene.

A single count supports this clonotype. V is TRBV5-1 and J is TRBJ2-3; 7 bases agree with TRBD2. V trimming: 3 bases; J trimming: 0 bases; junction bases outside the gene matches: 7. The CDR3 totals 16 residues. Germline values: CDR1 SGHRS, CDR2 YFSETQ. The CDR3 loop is CASSSGLADSTDTQYF. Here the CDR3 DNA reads TGCGCCAGCAGCTCTGGGCTAGCGGATAGCACAGATACGCAGTATTTT.

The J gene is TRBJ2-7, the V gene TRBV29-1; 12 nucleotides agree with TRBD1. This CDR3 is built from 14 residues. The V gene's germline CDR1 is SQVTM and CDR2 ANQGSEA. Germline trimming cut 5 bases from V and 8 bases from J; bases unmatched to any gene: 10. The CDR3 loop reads CSVPLGQGAQQQYF. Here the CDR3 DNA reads TGCAGCGTTCCCTTGGGACAGGGGGCGCAGCAGCAGTACTTC.

CDR3 sequence: CASSSRVGQGIDEQFF. The CDR3 bases are TGCGCCAGCAGCTCCCGGGTAGGGCAGGGGATAGATGAGCAGTTCTTC. The chain uses TRBV5-1 and TRBJ2-1, with a tentative D call TRBD1 (6 bases). Germline V gene sequence: CDR1 SGHRS, CDR2 YFSETQ. The CDR3 totals 16 residues. The V and J ends lost 3 bases and 8 bases respectively, with 21 bases between them. Complete variable domain (other parts from reference TRBV5-1 and TRBJ2-1): KAGVTQTPRYLIKTRGQQVTLSCSPISGHRSVSWYQQTPGQGLQFLFEYFSETQRNKGNFPGRFSGRQFSNSRSEMNVSTLELGDSALYLCASSSRVGQGIDEQFFGPGTRLTVL.

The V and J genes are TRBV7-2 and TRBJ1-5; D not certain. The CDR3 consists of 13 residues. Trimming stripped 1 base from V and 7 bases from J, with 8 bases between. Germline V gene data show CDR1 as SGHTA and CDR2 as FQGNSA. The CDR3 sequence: CASSLVEGQPQHF. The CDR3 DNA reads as TGTGCCAGCAGCTTAGTGGAGGGCCAGCCCCAGCATTTT.

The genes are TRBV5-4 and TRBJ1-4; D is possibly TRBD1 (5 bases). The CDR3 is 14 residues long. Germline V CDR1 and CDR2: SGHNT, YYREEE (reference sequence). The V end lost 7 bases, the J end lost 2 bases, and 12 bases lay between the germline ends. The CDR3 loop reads CASGTIETNEKLFF. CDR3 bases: TGTGCCAGCGGGACGATAGAGACTAATGAAAAACTGTTTTTT.

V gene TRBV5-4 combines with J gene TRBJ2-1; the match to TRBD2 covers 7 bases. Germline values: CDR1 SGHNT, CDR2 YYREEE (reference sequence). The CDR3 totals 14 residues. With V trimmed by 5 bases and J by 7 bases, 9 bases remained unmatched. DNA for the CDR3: TGTGCCAGCAGTTCTGGACTAGTTAAAAATGAGCAGTTCTTC. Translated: CASSSGLVKNEQFF.

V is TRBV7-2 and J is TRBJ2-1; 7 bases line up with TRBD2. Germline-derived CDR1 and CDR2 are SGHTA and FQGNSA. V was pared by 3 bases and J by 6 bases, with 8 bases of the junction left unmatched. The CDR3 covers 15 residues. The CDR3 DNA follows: TGTGCCAGCAGCTTGACTAGCTCGGTAGGCAATGAGCAGTTCTTC. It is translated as CASSLTSSVGNEQFF.

CDR3 in amino acids: CSVEVMDRTSYEQYF. CDR3 coding DNA: TGCAGCGTTGAAGTCATGGACAGAACCTCCTACGAGCAGTACTTC. The V call is TRBV29-1, the J call TRBJ2-7; D possibly corresponds to TRBD1 (6 bases). CDR1 is SQVTM, CDR2 ANQGSEA, per germline. This CDR3 comprises 15 residues. Trimming cost V 1 base and J 0 bases, with 13 bases left between them.

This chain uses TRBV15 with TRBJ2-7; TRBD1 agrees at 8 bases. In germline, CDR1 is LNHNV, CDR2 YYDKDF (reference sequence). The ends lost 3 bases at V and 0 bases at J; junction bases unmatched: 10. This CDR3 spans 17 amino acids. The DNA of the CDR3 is TGTGCCACCAGCAGTCCTATTGACAGGGGAAACTCCTACGAGCAGTACTTC. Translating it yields CATSSPIDRGNSYEQYF.

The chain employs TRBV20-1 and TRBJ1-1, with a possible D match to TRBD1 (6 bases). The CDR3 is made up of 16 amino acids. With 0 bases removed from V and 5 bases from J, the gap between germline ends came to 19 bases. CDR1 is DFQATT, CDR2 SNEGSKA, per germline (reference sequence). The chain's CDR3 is CSARDGGGGVRTEAFF. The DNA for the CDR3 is TGCAGTGCTAGAGATGGCGGAGGGGGGGTCAGAACTGAAGCTTTCTTT.

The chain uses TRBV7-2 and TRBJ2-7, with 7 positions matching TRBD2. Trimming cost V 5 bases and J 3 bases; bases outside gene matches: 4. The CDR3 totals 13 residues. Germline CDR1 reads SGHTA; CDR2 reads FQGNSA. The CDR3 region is CASSRSSGYEQYF. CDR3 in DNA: TGTGCCAGCAGCCGATCTAGCGGCTACGAGCAGTACTTC. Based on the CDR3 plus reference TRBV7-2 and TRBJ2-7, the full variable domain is GAGVSQSPSNKVTEKGKDVELRCDPISGHTALYWYRQSLGQGLEFLIYFQGNSAPDKSGLPSDRFSAERTGGSVSTLTIQRTQQEDSAVYLCASSRSSGYEQYFGPGTRLTVT.

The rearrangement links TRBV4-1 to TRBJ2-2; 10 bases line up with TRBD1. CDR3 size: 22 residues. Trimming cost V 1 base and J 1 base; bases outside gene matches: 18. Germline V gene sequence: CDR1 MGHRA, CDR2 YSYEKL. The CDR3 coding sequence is TGCGCCAGCAGCCAAGGGACCGGCCACCCGAACCGGGACAGGGGGAACACCGGGGAGCTGTTTTTT. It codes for CASSQGTGHPNRDRGNTGELFF.

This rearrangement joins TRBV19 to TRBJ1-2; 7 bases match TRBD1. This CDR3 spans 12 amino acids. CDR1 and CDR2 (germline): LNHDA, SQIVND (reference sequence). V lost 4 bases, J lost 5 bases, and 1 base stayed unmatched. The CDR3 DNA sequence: TGTGCCAGTAGTAGACAGGGTTATGGCTACACCTTC. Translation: CASSRQGYGYTF.

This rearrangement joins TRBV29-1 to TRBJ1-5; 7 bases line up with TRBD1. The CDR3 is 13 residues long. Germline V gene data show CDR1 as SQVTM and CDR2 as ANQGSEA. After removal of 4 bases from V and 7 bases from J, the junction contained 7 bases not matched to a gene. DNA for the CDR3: TGCAGCGTTGGAGGGGGCGAGGGACAGCCCCAGCATTTT. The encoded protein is CSVGGGEGQPQHF.

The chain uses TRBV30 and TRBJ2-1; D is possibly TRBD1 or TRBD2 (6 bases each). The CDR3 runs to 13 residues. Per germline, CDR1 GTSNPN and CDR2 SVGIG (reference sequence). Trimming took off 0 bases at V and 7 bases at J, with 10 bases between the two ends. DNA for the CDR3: TGTGCCTGGAGTGTAGGGGGGCTAAATGAGCAGTTCTTC. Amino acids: CAWSVGGLNEQFF.

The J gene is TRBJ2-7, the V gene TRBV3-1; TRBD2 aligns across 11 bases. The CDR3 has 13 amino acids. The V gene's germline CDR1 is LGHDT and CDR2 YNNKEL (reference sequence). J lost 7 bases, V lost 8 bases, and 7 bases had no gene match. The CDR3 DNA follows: TGTGCCAGCGAACTAGCGGGAGTGCAGGAGCAGTACTTC. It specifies CASELAGVQEQYF.

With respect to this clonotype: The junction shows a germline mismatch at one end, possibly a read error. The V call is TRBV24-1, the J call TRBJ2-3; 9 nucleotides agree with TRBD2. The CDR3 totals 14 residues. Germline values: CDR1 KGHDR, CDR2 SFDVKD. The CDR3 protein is CATSGGTSRDTQYF. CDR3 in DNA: TGTGCCACCAGTGGAGGGACTAGCAGAGATACGCAGTATTTT.

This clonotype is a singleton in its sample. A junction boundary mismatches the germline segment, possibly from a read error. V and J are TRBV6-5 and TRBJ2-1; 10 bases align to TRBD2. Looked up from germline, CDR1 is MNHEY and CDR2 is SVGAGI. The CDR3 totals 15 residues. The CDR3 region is CASTRGLAHYSEQFF. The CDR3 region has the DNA TGTGCCAGCACCCGGGGACTAGCGCACTACAGTGAGCAGTTCTTC.

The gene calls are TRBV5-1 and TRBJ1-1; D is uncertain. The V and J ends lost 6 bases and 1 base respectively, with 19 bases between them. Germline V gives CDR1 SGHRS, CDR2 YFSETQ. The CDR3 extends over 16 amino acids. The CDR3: CASTIYKGLPNTEAFF. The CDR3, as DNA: TGCGCCAGCACCATCTATAAAGGGCTTCCGAACACTGAAGCTTTCTTT.

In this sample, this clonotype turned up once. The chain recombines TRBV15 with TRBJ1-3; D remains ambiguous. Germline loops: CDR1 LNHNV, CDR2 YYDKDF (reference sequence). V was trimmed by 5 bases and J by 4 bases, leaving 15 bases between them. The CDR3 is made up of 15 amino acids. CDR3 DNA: TGTGCCACCAGCTTACCGAGGGTACCGGGAAACACCATATATTTT. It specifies CATSLPRVPGNTIYF.

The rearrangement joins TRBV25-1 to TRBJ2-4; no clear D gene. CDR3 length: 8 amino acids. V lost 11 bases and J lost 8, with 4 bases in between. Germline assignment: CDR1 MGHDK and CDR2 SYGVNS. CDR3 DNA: TGTGCCTTACACATTCAGTACTTC. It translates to CALHIQYF. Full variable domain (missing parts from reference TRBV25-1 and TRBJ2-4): EADIYQTPRYLVIGTGKKITLECSQTMGHDKMYWYQQDPGMELHLIHYSYGVNSTEKGDLSSESTVSRIRTEHFPLTLESARPSHTSQYLCALHIQYFGAGTRLSVL.

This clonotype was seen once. The CDR3, as DNA: TGCAGTGCTTGCCCCCCCTGGGGCACTGAAGCTTTCTTT. Translating gives CSACPPWGTEAFF. This chain uses TRBV20-1 with TRBJ1-1, with unresolved D. The germline V and J ends were trimmed by 5 bases and 4 bases, with 14 bases remaining between them. CDR1 and CDR2 from the germline V gene are DFQATT and SNEGSKA (reference sequence). The CDR3 is 13 residues long.

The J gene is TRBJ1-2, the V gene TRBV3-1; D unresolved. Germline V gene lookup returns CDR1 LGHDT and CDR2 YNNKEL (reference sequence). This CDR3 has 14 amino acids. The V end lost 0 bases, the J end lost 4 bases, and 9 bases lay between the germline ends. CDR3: CASSQEWVAYGYTF. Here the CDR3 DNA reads TGTGCCAGCAGCCAAGAGTGGGTAGCCTATGGCTACACCTTC.